These 21 T cell receptor beta chains share one sample of origin, sequenced in a study of blood T cell repertoires in COVID-19. Using immunoSEQ multiplex PCR, the repertoire was profiled, and TCRdb retains in-frame clones only, with some absent. The sample lists some 160,000 clones; more than 75% were seen once. Sequenced material: peripheral blood. The origin of the receptors is an elderly woman with COVID-19, enrolled during active disease.

This chain joins TRBV19 and TRBJ2-1; 10 positions match TRBD2. The V gene end was trimmed by 7 bases and the J gene end by 9 bases; junction bases not matched to a gene: 9. The CDR3 has 14 amino acids. The germline gives CDR1 LNHDA, CDR2 SQIVND (reference sequence). The CDR3 reads CASTGPSGSSEQFF. DNA for the CDR3: TGTGCCAGTACGGGGCCTAGCGGGAGTAGTGAGCAGTTCTTC.

The chain carries TRBV27 and TRBJ2-7; 7 bases fit TRBD1. This CDR3 contains 16 residues. Losses at the gene ends were 6 bases for V and 3 bases for J; bases not matched to a gene: 14. CDR1 MNHEY and CDR2 SMNVEV come from the germline V gene (reference sequence). CDR3 sequence (DNA): TGTGCCAGCAGCCCCTCGCGGACAGGCCTTATCTACGAGCAGTACTTC. As protein: CASSPSRTGLIYEQYF.

The chain couples TRBV18 to TRBJ1-1; unclear D gene. CDR1 and CDR2 from the germline V gene are KGHSH and LQKENI. V lost 5 bases, J lost 4 bases, and 8 bases lay in between. The CDR3 covers 12 residues. Here the CDR3 reads CASSTPSTEAFF. The CDR3 DNA reads as TGTGCCAGCTCAACCCCGAGCACTGAAGCTTTCTTT.

The chain has TRBV27 and TRBJ2-3, with 7 bases identical to TRBD1. Germline CDR1 is MNHEY and CDR2 is SMNVEV (reference sequence). V was pared by 6 bases and J by 2 bases, with 11 bases of the junction left unmatched. The CDR3 consists of 16 residues. The CDR3 is CASSPRQGSVTDTQYF. The CDR3, as DNA: TGTGCCAGCAGCCCCCGACAGGGATCGGTCACAGATACGCAGTATTTT.

J is TRBJ2-2 and V is TRBV25-1; D is perhaps TRBD1 (6 bases). Trimming pared 6 bases from V and 7 bases from J, leaving 18 bases between. CDR3 size: 15 residues. From germline, CDR1 is MGHDK and CDR2 SYGVNS. CDR3 in amino acids: CASSPGVVSGGELFF. The CDR3, as DNA: TGTGCCAGCAGCCCAGGGGTCGTTTCGGGCGGGGAGCTGTTTTTT.

The chain combines TRBV24-1 with TRBJ1-5; 10 nucleotides agree with TRBD1. V shed 9 bases, J shed 3 bases, and the junction held 4 bases outside the gene matches. Germline V gene sequence: CDR1 KGHDR, CDR2 SFDVKD. The CDR3 consists of 14 residues. DNA for the CDR3: TGTGCCACCGGGGGGACAGGGGACAATCAGCCCCAGCATTTT. Its translation is CATGGTGDNQPQHF.

The CDR3 loop reads CASRPTGFGNEKLFF. In DNA form, the CDR3 reads TGTGCCAGCAGACCCACAGGGTTTGGTAATGAAAAACTGTTTTTT. V and J are TRBV28 and TRBJ1-4; tentatively, D is TRBD1 (6 bases). V was shortened by 6 bases and J by 4 bases, with 15 bases between the two germline ends. Per the germline V gene, CDR1 is MDHEN and CDR2 is SYDVKM. The CDR3 totals 15 residues.

The chain carries TRBV2 and TRBJ2-7, with 7 nucleotides matching TRBD1. Germline values: CDR1 SNHLY, CDR2 FYNNEI. Germline trimming cut 2 bases from V and 4 bases from J; bases unmatched to any gene: 5. CDR3 size: 14 residues. CDR3 amino acids: CASSETGARYEQYF. The CDR3 nucleotides are TGTGCCAGCAGTGAAACAGGGGCCAGGTACGAGCAGTACTTC.

The chain combines TRBV19 with TRBJ1-1, with 11 bases that match TRBD1. V dropped 6 bases and J dropped 6; count of bases not matched to a gene: 9. The CDR3 is made up of 15 amino acids. Germline CDR1 reads LNHDA; CDR2 reads SQIVND (reference sequence). This chain's CDR3 is CASRDGQGARAEAFF. The CDR3 bases are TGTGCCAGTAGGGACGGACAGGGGGCGAGGGCTGAAGCTTTCTTT.

This clone was seen only once. At one end the junction does not follow the germline gene, possibly because of a read error. J is TRBJ2-7 and V is TRBV18; TRBD1 matches at 12 bases. Germline V gene lookup returns CDR1 KGHSH and CDR2 LQKENI. The CDR3 runs 16 residues. Written as DNA, the CDR3 is TGTGCCAGCTCGCCACTGGGGACAGGGGGCCTTGGAGAGCAGTACTTC. Its protein is CASSPLGTGGLGEQYF. Combining the CDR3 with reference TRBV18 and TRBJ2-7 gives the whole variable domain NAGVMQNPRHLVRRRGQEARLRCSPMKGHSHVYWYRQLPEEGLKFMVYLQKENIIDESGMPKERFSAEFPKEGPSILRIQQVVRGDSAAYFCASSPLGTGGLGEQYFGPGTRLTVT.

The rearrangement uses TRBV24-1 and TRBJ2-1; the D is unclear. V was trimmed by 2 bases and J by 7 bases, leaving 8 bases between them. Germline V gives CDR1 KGHDR, CDR2 SFDVKD. The CDR3 totals 13 residues. CDR3 amino acids: CATSDSLWNEQFF. CDR3 in DNA: TGTGCCACCAGTGATTCACTTTGGAATGAGCAGTTCTTC.

The chain uses TRBV2 and TRBJ2-7; D unclear. The V gene lost 2 bases and the J gene lost 5 bases, with 7 bases spanning the gap. The CDR3 sequence is 12 residues long. CDR1 SNHLY and CDR2 FYNNEI come from the germline V gene. CDR3: CASSEFLDEQYF. CDR3 nucleotides: TGTGCCAGCAGTGAATTCCTAGACGAGCAGTACTTC.

Only a few counts were recorded for this clone. The rearrangement uses TRBV20-1 and TRBJ2-1, with 10 bases lining up with TRBD2. Germline CDR1 and CDR2: DFQATT and SNEGSKA (reference sequence). J gave up 6 bases and V 3 bases, and 8 bases lay outside the gene matches. The CDR3 has 15 amino acids. The CDR3 sequence is CSASYLAGALNEQFF. The CDR3 region has the DNA TGCAGTGCTAGTTACCTAGCGGGAGCCCTCAATGAGCAGTTCTTC.

This sequence joins TRBV11-2 and TRBJ2-1; 9 positions match TRBD1. The V and J ends lost 5 bases and 1 base, in that order; junction bases with no gene match: 3. This CDR3 comprises 15 residues. Germline loops: CDR1 SGHAT, CDR2 FQNNGV. The CDR3 here is CASSRGQGSYNEQFF. The DNA of the CDR3 is TGTGCCAGCAGCCGAGGACAGGGGTCCTACAATGAGCAGTTCTTC.

The count of this clone is one. The rearrangement uses TRBV5-1 and TRBJ1-3; no firm D call. Per germline, CDR1 SGHRS and CDR2 YFSETQ. V was cut by 3 bases and J by 3 bases, with 7 bases left in between. The CDR3 runs to 13 residues. DNA for the CDR3: TGCGCCAGCAGCTCTGTCGTTGGAAACACCATATATTTT. This gives the protein CASSSVVGNTIYF.

This rearrangement joins TRBV6-5 to TRBJ2-7; 10 bases map to TRBD1. This CDR3 spans 14 amino acids. The J segment lost 0 bases and the V segment lost 6 bases, leaving 2 bases of the junction unmatched. Germline-derived CDR1 and CDR2 are MNHEY and SVGAGI. CDR3 coding DNA: TGTGCCAGCAGGGGACAGGGGCACTCCTACGAGCAGTACTTC. Translating gives CASRGQGHSYEQYF.

The rearrangement uses TRBV7-3 and TRBJ2-5, with D possibly being TRBD2 (6 bases). The V end was cut by 5 bases, the J end by 0 bases, with 10 bases between. The CDR3 loop spans 14 amino acids. Germline V CDR1 and CDR2: SGHTA, FQGTGA. CDR3 in amino acids: CASSPRDYQETQYF. The CDR3 nucleotides are TGTGCCAGCAGCCCAAGGGACTACCAAGAGACCCAGTACTTC.

This clone showed up just a few times. The chain links TRBV9 to TRBJ2-1; 7 bases map to TRBD2. J was trimmed by 9 bases and V by 6 bases; bases with no gene match: 9. Germline V gene data show CDR1 as SGDLS and CDR2 as YYNGEE. The CDR3 sequence is 13 residues long. The CDR3, as DNA: TGTGCCAGCAACGCGGGAGAAACCGTTGAGCAGTTCTTC. It translates to CASNAGETVEQFF.

This clone was recorded once. The rearrangement uses TRBV28 and TRBJ2-1; D is unclear. The CDR3 contains 11 residues. V lost 7 bases to trimming and J lost 12 bases, with 13 bases between them. Germline V CDR1 and CDR2: MDHEN, SYDVKM. This chain's CDR3 is CASTLNSRQFF. For the CDR3, the DNA is TGTGCCAGCACCCTTAACTCGCGGCAGTTCTTC.

The chain is built from TRBV9 and TRBJ2-7, with 9 positions matching TRBD1. This CDR3 spans 14 amino acids. Germline V CDR1 and CDR2: SGDLS, YYNGEE. The J segment lost 4 bases and the V segment lost 2 bases, leaving 4 bases of the junction unmatched. The CDR3 spells CASSVGTGPYEQYF. CDR3 nucleotide sequence: TGTGCCAGCAGCGTGGGGACAGGGCCATACGAGCAGTACTTC.

The sample holds a few counts of this clone. The CDR3 protein is CASSFSGEGTEQFF. CDR3 in DNA: TGTGCCAGCAGTTTTTCCGGTGAGGGCACTGAGCAGTTCTTC. The V gene is TRBV27, the J gene TRBJ2-1, with a tentative D call TRBD2 (5 bases). Germline CDR1 reads MNHEY; CDR2 reads SMNVEV (reference sequence). The CDR3 runs 14 residues. V lost 3 bases and J lost 9, with 15 bases in between.